This T cell receptor (beta chain) comes out of a study of blood T cells in healthy people across ages. The sample holds many counts of this clonotype. Using a J-beta primer mix together with a sample-barcoded 5' primer, a second PCR was run for 7 to 11 cycles. A template-switch adaptor that had 12 random nucleotides put a tag on each cDNA molecule. Via MiXCR, TCRdb re-called the 5' RACE reads, giving one row per CDR3 protein. Found here are under 800,000 distinct CDR3 sequences, about 21% of them singletons; the top ten hold under 4%. The sample consisted of blood. This receptor was taken from a man between 70 and 80 years old in good health.

This CDR3 is CSARGAGTSATYEQYF. DNA of the CDR3: TGCAGTGCTAGAGGAGCGGGGACTAGCGCGACCTACGAGCAGTACTTC. This chain uses TRBV20-1 with TRBJ2-7, with 10 bases lining up with TRBD2. The junction had 8 bases not matched to a gene; V was cut back by 1 base and J by 2 bases. In germline, CDR1 is DFQATT, CDR2 SNEGSKA (reference sequence). The CDR3 has 16 residues.